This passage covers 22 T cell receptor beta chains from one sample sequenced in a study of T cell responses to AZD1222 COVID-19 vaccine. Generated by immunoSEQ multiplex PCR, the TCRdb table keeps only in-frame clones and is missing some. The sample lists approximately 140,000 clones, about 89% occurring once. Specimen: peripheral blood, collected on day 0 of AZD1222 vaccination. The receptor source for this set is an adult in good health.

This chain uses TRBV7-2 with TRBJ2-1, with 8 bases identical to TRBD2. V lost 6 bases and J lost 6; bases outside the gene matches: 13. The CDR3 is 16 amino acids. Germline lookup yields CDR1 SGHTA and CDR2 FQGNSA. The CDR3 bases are TGTGCCAGCAGGTCCCTAGGGCTAGCGGGCCTCAATGAGCAGTTCTTC. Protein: CASRSLGLAGLNEQFF.

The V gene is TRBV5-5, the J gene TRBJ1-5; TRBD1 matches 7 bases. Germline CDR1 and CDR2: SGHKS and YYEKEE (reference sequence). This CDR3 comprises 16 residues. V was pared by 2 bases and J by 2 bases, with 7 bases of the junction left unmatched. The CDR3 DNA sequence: TGTGCCAGCAGCTTAACCTACAGGGGCGGCAATCAGCCCCAGCATTTT. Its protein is CASSLTYRGGNQPQHF.

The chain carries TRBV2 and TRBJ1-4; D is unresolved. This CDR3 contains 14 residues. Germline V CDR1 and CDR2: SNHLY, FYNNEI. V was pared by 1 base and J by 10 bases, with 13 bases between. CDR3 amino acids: CASSEGTVPSKLFF. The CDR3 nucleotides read TGTGCCAGCAGTGAAGGGACGGTGCCGTCAAAACTGTTTTTT.

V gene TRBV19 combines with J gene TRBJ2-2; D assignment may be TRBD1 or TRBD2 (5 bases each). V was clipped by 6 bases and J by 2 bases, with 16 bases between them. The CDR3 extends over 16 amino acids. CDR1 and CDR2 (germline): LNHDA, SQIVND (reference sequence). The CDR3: CASRPNEGRNTGELFF. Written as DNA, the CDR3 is TGTGCCAGTAGACCGAACGAGGGGCGAAACACCGGGGAGCTGTTTTTT.

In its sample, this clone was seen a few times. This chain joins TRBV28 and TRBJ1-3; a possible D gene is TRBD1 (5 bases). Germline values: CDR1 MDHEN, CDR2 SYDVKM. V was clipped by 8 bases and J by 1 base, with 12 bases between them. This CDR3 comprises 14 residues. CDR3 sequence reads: CASGTGPSGNTIYF. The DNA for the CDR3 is TGTGCCAGCGGTACAGGTCCTTCTGGAAACACCATATATTTT.

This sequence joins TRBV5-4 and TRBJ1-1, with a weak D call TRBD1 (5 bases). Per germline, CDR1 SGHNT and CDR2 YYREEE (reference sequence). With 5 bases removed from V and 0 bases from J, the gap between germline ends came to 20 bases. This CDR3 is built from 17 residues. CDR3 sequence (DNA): TGTGCCAGCAGTCCTCCGGGACGGGGGTTGATGAACACTGAAGCTTTCTTT. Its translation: CASSPPGRGLMNTEAFF.

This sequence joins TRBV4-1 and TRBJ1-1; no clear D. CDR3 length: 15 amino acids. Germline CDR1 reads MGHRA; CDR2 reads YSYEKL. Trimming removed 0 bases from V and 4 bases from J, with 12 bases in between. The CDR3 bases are TGCGCCAGCAGCCAAGAGGTCGGCCTGAGCACTGAAGCTTTCTTT. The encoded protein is CASSQEVGLSTEAFF.

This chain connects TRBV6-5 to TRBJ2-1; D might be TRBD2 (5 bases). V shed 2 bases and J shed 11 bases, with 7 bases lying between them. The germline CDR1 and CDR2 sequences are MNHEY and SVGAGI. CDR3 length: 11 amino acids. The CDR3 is CASSYAGKQFF. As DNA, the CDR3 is TGTGCCAGCAGTTACGCGGGTAAGCAGTTCTTC.

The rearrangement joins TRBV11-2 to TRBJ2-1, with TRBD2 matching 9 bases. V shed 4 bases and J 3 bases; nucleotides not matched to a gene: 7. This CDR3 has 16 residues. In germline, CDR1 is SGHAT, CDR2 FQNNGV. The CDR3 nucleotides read TGTGCCAGCAGCTCTGTTAGCGGGAGACTCTACAATGAGCAGTTCTTC. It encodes CASSSVSGRLYNEQFF. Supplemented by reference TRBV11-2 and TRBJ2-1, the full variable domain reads EAGVAQSPRYKIIEKRQSVAFWCNPISGHATLYWYQQILGQGPKLLIQFQNNGVVDDSQLPKDRFSAERLKGVDSTLKIQPAKLEDSAVYLCASSSVSGRLYNEQFFGPGTRLTVL.

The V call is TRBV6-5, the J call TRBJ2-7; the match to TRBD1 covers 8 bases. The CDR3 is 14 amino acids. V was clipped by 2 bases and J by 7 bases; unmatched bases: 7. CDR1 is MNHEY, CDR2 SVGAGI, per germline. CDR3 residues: CASSYPDRGDEQYF. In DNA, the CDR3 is TGTGCCAGCAGTTACCCCGACAGGGGCGATGAGCAGTACTTC.

The CDR3 bases are TGTGCCAGCTGCGGACACGGCGGCTACACCTTC. Residues: CASCGHGGYTF. This chain uses TRBV12-3 or TRBV12-4 with TRBJ1-2; perhaps TRBD1 as D (5 bases). The germline V and J ends were trimmed by 8 bases and 8 bases, with 12 bases remaining between them. The CDR3 extends over 11 amino acids.

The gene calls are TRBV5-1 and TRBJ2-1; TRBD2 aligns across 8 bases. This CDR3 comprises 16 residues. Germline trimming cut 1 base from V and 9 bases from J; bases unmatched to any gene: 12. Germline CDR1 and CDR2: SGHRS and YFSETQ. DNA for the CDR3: TGCGCCAGCAGCTTGACCCTCAGCGGGAGCTCTGGTGAGCAGTTCTTC. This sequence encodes CASSLTLSGSSGEQFF. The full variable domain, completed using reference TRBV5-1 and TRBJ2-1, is KAGVTQTPRYLIKTRGQQVTLSCSPISGHRSVSWYQQTPGQGLQFLFEYFSETQRNKGNFPGRFSGRQFSNSRSEMNVSTLELGDSALYLCASSLTLSGSSGEQFFGPGTRLTVL.

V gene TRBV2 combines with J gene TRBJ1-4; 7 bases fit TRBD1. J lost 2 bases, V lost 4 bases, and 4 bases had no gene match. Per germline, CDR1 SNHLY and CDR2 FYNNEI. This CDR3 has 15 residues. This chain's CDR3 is CASSAQGGTNEKLFF. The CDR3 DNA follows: TGTGCCAGCAGTGCCCAGGGGGGGACTAATGAAAAACTGTTTTTT. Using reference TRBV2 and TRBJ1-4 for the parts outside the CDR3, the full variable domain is EPEVTQTPSHQVTQMGQEVILRCVPISNHLYFYWYRQILGQKVEFLVSFYNNEISEKSEIFDDQFSVERPDGSNFTLKIRSTKLEDSAMYFCASSAQGGTNEKLFFGSGTQLSVL.

CDR3 DNA: TGTGCCAGCAGCTCCTCGTCGACAGGCTCGGGAGCTTTCTTT. Encoded protein: CASSSSSTGSGAFF. The gene calls are TRBV7-8 and TRBJ1-1, with TRBD1 as a possible D gene (6 bases). V gave up 4 bases and J gave up 10 bases, with 19 bases separating them. The CDR3 sequence is 14 residues long. Looked up from germline, CDR1 is SGHVS and CDR2 is FQNEAQ.

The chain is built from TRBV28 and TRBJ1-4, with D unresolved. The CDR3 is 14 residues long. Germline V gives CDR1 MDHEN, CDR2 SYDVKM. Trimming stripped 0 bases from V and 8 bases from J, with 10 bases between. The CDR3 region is CASSLWPKGEKLFF. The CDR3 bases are TGTGCCAGCAGTTTATGGCCTAAAGGGGAAAAACTGTTTTTT.

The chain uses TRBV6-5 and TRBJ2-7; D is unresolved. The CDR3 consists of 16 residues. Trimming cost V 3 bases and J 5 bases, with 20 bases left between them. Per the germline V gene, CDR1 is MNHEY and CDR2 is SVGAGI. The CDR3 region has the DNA TGTGCCAGCAGTTATCTCGTTCTTGGGTCCAACAACGAGCAGTACTTC. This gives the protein CASSYLVLGSNNEQYF.

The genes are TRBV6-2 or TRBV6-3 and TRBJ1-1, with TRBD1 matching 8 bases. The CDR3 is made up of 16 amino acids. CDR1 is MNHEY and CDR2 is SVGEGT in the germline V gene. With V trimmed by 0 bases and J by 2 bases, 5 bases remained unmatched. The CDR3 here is CASSYSKDRVNTEAFF. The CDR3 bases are TGTGCCAGCAGTTACTCGAAGGACAGGGTCAACACTGAAGCTTTCTTT.

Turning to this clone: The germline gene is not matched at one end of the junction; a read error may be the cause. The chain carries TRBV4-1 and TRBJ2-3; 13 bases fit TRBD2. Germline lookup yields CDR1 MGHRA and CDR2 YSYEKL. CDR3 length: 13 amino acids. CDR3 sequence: CASSHGTSGAKDF. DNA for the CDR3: TGCGCCAGCAGCCATGGGACTAGCGGGGCCAAGGATTTT.

CDR3 DNA sequence: TGTGCCAGCTCAGCCGAGTTACTAGCCAAAAACATTCAGTACTTC. The encoded protein is CASSAELLAKNIQYF. The chain is built from TRBV18 and TRBJ2-4; D unclear. Germline CDR1 is KGHSH and CDR2 is LQKENI. V was pared by 5 bases and J by 0 bases, with 11 bases between. The CDR3 length is 15 residues.

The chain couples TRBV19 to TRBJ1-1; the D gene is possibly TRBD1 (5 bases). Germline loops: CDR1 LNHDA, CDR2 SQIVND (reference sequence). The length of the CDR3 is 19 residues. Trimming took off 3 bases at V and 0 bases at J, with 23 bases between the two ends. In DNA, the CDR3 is TGTGCCAGTAGTATGCCAGGGACTTCTCTCCTTATAATGAACACTGAAGCTTTCTTT. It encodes CASSMPGTSLLIMNTEAFF.

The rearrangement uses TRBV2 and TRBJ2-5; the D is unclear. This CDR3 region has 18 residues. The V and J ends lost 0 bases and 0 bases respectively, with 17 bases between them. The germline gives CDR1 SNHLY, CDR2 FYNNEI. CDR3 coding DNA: TGTGCCAGCAGTGAAGCGTCGAAGGGTGTTAGGTACCAAGAGACCCAGTACTTC. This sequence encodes CASSEASKGVRYQETQYF.

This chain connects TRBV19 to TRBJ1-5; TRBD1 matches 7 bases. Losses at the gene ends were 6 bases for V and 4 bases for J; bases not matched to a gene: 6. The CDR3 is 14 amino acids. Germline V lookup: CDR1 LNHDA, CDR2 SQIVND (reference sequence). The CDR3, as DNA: TGTGCCAGTAGCCTTGGGACAGTGAATCAGCCCCAGCATTTT. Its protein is CASSLGTVNQPQHF.